Detailed here is one TCR beta chain. Its antigen is currently unknown. This record belongs to a study of cytomegalovirus exposure and HLA in healthy donors. Findings of the study overall: Cytomegalovirus-associated TCR beta chains were listed, numbering 164. A previous analysis found most TCR beta V segments productive roughly 87% or roughly 30% of the time. DRB1 had the most TCR associations and HLA-C the fewest, a later analysis found, with rates varying by HLA locus.

Primers for the PCR totalled 60 Vbeta and 13 Jbeta. TCRdb's copy holds only in-frame clones and misses some; the assay was immunoSEQ multiplex PCR. The table lists roughly 110,000 clones, more than 75% of them singletons. Trimming shortened V by 8 bases and J by 4 bases, and 15 bases separated the two germline ends. CDR1 and CDR2 (germline): MDHEN, SYDVKM. The CDR3 is 14 amino acids. Material: PBMCs. The chain is built from TRBV28 and TRBJ1-5; D gene uncertain. This receptor was obtained from a woman in her forties in good health and CMV-seropositive. The CDR3 DNA sequence: TGTGCCAGCCTGCGGGGTGTTCGGAATCAGCCCCAGCATTTT. Its protein product is CASLRGVRNQPQHF.